This record concerns one TCR beta chain sequence. This CDR3 comprises 15 residues. V was cut by 1 base and J by 0 bases, with 6 bases left in between. Germline V gene sequence: CDR1 SNHLY, CDR2 FYNNEI. Measured with immunoSEQ multiplex PCR; TCRdb has only the in-frame clones, and not every one. The sample lists fewer than 85,000 clones, roughly nine tenths occurring once. This sample was included in a study of T cell changes during pregnancy in multiple sclerosis. The receptor comes from a female donor in good health, enrolled as a control in a pregnancy study. The sample here was peripheral blood, taken in the first trimester of pregnancy. This chain connects TRBV2 to TRBJ2-2; D perhaps matches TRBD1 (6 bases). The CDR3 coding sequence is TGTGCCAGCAGTGAAGACAGGGCGAACACCGGGGAGCTGTTTTTT. Translating gives CASSEDRANTGELFF. Looking up the rest from reference TRBV2 and TRBJ2-2 gives the full variable domain: EPEVTQTPSHQVTQMGQEVILRCVPISNHLYFYWYRQILGQKVEFLVSFYNNEISEKSEIFDDQFSVERPDGSNFTLKIRSTKLEDSAMYFCASSEDRANTGELFFGEGSRLTVL.